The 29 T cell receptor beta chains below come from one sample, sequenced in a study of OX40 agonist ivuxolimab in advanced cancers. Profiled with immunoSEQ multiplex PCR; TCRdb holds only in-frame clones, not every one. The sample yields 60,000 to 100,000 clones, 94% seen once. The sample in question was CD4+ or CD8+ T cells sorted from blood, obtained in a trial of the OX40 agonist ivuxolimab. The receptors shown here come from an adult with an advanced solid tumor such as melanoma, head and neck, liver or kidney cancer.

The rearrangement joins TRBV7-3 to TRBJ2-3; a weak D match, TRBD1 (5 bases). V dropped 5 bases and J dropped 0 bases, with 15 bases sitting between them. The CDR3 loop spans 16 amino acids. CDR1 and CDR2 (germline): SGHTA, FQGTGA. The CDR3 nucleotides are TGTGCCAGCAGCCCCAGTTTGGGGCTCAGCACAGATACGCAGTATTTT. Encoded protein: CASSPSLGLSTDTQYF.

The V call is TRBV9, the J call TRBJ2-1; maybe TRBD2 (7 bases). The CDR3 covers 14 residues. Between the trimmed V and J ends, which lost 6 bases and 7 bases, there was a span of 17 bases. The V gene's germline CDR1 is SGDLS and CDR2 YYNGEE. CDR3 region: CASTIGGPGNEQFF. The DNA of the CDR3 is TGTGCCAGCACCATCGGGGGGCCTGGGAATGAGCAGTTCTTC.

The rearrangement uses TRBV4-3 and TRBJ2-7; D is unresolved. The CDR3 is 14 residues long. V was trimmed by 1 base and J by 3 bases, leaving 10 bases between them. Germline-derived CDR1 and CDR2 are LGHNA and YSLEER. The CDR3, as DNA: TGCGCCAGCAGCCAAGTATTCCCAGACTACGAGCAGTACTTC. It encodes CASSQVFPDYEQYF.

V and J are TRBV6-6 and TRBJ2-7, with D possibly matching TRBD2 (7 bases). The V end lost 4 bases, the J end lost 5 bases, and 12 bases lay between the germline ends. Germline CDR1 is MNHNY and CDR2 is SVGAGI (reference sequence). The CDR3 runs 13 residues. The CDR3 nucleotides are TGTGCCAGCAGTTGGGGGGGCGCGAACGAGCAGTACTTC. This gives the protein CASSWGGANEQYF.

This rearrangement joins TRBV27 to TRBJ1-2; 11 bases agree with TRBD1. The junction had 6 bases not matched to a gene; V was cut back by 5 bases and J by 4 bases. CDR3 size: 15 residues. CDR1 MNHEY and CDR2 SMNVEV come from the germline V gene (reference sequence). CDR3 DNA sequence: TGTGCCAGCAGTCCAGGGACAGGGGGGGTCTATGGCTACACCTTC. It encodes CASSPGTGGVYGYTF.

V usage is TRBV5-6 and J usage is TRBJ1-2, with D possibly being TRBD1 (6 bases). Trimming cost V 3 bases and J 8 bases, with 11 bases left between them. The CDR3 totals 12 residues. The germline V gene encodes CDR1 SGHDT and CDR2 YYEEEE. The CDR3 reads CASSYRTVGYTF. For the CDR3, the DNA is TGTGCCAGCAGCTACCGGACAGTCGGCTACACCTTC.

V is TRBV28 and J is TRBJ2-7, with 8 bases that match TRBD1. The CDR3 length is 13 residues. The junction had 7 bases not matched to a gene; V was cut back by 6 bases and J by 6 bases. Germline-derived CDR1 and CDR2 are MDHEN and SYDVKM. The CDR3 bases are TGTGCCAGCAGGCCAACAGGGGGACGCGAGCAGTACTTC. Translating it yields CASRPTGGREQYF. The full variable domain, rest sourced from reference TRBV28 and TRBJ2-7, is DVKVTQSSRYLVKRTGEKVFLECVQDMDHENMFWYRQDPGLGLRLIYFSYDVKMKEKGDIPEGYSVSREKKERFSLILESASTNQTSMYLCASRPTGGREQYFGPGTRLTVT.

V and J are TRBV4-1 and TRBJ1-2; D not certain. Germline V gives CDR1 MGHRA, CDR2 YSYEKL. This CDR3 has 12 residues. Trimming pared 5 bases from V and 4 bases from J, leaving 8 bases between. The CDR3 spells CASSSQLYGYTF. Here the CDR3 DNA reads TGCGCCAGCAGCTCCCAACTCTATGGCTACACCTTC.

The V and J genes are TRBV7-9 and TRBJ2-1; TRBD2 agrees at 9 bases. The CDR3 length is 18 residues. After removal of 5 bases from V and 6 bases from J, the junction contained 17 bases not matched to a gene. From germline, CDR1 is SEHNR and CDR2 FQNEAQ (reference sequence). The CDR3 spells CASSPYPGGDSGSNEQFF. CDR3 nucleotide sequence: TGTGCCAGCAGCCCATATCCGGGGGGGGATAGCGGGAGCAATGAGCAGTTCTTC.

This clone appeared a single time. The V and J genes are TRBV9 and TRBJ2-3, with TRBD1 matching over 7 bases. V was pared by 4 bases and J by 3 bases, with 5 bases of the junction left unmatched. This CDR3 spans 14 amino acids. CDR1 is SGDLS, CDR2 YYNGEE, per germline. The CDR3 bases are TGTGCCAGCAGCCTCACAGGGGTAACAGATACGCAGTATTTT. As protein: CASSLTGVTDTQYF.

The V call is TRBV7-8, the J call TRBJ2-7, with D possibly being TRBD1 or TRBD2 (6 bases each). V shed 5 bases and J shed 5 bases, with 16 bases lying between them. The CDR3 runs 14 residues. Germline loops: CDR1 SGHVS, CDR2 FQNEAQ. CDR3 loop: CASSSGGGGNEQYF. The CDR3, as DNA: TGTGCCAGCAGCAGTGGAGGGGGTGGGAACGAGCAGTACTTC.

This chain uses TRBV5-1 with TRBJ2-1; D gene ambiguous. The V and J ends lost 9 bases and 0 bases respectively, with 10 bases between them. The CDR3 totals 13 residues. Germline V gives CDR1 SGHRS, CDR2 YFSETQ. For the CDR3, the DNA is TGCGCCACCTCAAAGAGCTCCTACAATGAGCAGTTCTTC. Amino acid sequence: CATSKSSYNEQFF.

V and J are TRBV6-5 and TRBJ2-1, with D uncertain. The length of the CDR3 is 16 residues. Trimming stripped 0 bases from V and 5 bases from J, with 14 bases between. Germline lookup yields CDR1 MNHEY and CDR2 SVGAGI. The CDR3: CASSYSNVRPDNEQFF. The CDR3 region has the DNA TGTGCCAGCAGTTACTCGAACGTACGGCCGGACAATGAGCAGTTCTTC.

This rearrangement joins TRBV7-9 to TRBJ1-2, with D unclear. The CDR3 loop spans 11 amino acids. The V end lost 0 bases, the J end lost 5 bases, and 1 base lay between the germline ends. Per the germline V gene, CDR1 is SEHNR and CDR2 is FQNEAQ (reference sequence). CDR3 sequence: CASSLAYGYTF. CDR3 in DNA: TGTGCCAGCAGCTTAGCTTATGGCTACACCTTC.

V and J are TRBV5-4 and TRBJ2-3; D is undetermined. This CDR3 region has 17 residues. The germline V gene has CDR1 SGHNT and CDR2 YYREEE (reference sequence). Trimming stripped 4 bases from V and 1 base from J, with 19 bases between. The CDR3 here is CASSDAILGGGTDTQYF. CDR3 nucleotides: TGTGCCAGCAGCGATGCAATTTTAGGTGGGGGCACAGATACGCAGTATTTT.

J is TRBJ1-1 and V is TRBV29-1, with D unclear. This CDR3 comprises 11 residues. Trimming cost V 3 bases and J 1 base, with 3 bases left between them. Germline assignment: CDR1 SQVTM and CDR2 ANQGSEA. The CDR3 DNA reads TGCAGCGTTGACGGGAACACTGAAGCTTTCTTT. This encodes CSVDGNTEAFF.

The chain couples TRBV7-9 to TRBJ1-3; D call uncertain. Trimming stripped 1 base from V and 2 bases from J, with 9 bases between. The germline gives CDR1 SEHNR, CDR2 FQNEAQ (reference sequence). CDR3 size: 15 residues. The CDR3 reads CASSLGSGAGNTIYF. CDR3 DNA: TGTGCCAGCAGCTTAGGGTCCGGGGCTGGAAACACCATATATTTT.

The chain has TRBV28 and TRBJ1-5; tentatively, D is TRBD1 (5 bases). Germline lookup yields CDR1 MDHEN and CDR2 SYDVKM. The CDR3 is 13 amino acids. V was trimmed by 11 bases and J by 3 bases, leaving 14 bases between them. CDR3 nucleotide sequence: TGTGCCGGACGGCGAGGGGCCAATCAGCCCCAGCATTTT. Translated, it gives CAGRRGANQPQHF.

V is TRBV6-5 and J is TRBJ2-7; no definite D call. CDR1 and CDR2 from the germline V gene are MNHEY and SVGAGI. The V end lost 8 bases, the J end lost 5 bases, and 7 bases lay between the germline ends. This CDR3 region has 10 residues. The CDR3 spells CASGTHEQYF. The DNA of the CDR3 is TGTGCCAGCGGAACCCACGAGCAGTACTTC.

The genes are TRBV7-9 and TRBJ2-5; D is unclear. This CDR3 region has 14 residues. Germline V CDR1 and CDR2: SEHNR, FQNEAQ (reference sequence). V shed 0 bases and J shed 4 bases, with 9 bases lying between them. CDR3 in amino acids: CASSLAKNLETQYF. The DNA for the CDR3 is TGTGCCAGCAGCTTAGCGAAGAATTTAGAGACCCAGTACTTC.

The chain's CDR3 is CASSARAGRETPQHF. As DNA, the CDR3 is TGTGCCAGCAGCGCTCGCGCGGGCAGGGAGACGCCCCAGCATTTT. The chain is built from TRBV11-2 and TRBJ1-5; D is possibly TRBD1 (5 bases). Germline V gene sequence: CDR1 SGHAT, CDR2 FQNNGV. V was shortened by 5 bases and J by 9 bases, with 20 bases between the two germline ends. The CDR3 is 15 residues long.

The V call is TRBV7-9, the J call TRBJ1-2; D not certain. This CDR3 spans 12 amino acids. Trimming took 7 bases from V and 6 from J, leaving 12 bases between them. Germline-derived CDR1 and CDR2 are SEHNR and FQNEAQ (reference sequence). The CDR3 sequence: CASTEDGNGYTF. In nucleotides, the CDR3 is TGTGCCAGCACCGAGGACGGGAATGGCTACACCTTC.

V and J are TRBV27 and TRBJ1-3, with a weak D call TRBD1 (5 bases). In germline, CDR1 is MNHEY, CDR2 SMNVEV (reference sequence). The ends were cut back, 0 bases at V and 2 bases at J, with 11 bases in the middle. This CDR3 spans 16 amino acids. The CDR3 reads CASSLSGRAPGNTIYF. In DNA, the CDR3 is TGTGCCAGCAGTTTATCCGGCAGGGCCCCTGGAAACACCATATATTTT.

The CDR3: CASSLTGPSSYNEQFF. CDR3 sequence (DNA): TGTGCCAGCAGCTTAACTGGGCCTTCCTCCTACAATGAGCAGTTCTTC. The V call is TRBV7-3, the J call TRBJ2-1; D gene ambiguous. The germline V gene encodes CDR1 SGHTA and CDR2 FQGTGA. The CDR3 spans 16 residues. The V and J ends lost 0 bases and 0 bases respectively, with 9 bases between them.

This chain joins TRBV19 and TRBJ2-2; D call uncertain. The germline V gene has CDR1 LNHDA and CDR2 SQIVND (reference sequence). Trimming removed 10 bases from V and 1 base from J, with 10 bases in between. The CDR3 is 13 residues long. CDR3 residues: CATTDGNTGELFF. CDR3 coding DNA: TGTGCCACCACGGACGGGAACACCGGGGAGCTGTTTTTT. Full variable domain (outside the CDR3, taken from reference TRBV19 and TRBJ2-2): DGGITQSPKYLFRKEGQNVTLSCEQNLNHDAMYWYRQDPGQGLRLIYYSQIVNDFQKGDIAEGYSVSREKKESFPLTVTSAQKNPTAFYLCATTDGNTGELFFGEGSRLTVL.

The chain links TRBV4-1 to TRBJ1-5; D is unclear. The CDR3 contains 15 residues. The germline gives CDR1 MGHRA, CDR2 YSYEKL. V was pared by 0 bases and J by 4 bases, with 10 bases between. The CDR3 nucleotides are TGCGCCAGCAGCCAAGATAAGCGGGAAAATCAGCCCCAGCATTTT. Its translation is CASSQDKRENQPQHF.

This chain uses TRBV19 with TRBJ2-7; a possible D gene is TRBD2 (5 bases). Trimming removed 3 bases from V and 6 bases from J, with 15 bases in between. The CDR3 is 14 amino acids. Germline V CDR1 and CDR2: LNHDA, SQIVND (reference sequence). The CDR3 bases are TGTGCCAGTAGTATCGGCGGGTTAGTAAGCGAGCAGTACTTC. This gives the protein CASSIGGLVSEQYF. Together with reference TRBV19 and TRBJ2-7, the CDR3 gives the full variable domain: DGGITQSPKYLFRKEGQNVTLSCEQNLNHDAMYWYRQDPGQGLRLIYYSQIVNDFQKGDIAEGYSVSREKKESFPLTVTSAQKNPTAFYLCASSIGGLVSEQYFGPGTRLTVT.

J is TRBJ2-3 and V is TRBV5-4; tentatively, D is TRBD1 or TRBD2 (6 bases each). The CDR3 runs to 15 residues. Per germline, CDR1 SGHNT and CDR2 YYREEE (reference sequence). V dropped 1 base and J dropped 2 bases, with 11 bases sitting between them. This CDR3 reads CASSLSRGDTDTQYF. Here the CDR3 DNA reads TGTGCCAGCAGCTTGAGTAGGGGGGACACAGATACGCAGTATTTT.

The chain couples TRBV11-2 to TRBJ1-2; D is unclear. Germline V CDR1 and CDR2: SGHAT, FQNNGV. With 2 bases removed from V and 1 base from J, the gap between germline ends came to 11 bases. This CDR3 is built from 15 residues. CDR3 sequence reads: CASSLQPANNYGYTF. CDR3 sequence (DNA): TGTGCCAGCAGCTTACAGCCAGCGAATAACTATGGCTACACCTTC.